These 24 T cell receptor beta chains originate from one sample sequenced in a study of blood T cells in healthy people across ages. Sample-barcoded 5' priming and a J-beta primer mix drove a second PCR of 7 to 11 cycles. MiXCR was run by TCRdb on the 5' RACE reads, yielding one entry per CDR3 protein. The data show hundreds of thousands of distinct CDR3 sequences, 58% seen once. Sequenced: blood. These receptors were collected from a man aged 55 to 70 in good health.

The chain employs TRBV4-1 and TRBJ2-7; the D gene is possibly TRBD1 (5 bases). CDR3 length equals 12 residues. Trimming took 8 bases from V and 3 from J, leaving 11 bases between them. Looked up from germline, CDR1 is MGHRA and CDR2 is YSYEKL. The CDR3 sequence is CASGRVVYEQYF. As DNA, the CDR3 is TGCGCCAGCGGCAGGGTGGTCTACGAGCAGTACTTC.

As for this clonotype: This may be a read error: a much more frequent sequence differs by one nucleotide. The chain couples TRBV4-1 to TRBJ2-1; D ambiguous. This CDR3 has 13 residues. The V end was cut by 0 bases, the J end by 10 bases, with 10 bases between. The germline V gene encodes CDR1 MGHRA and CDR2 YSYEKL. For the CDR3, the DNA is TGCGCCAGCAGCCAAGAACCTCACTGGGAGCAGTTCTTC. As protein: CASSQEPHWEQFF.

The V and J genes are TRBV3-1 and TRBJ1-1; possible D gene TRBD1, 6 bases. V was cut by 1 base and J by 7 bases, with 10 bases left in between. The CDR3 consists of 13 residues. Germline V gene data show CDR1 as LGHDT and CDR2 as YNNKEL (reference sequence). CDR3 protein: CASSQVRGIEAFF. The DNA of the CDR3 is TGTGCCAGCAGCCAAGTAAGGGGGATTGAAGCTTTCTTT.

CDR3 region: CASSPPDSTTDTQYF. The CDR3, as DNA: TGTGCCAGCTCACCACCGGACAGTACGACAGATACGCAGTATTTT. The J gene is TRBJ2-3, the V gene TRBV18, with a possible D match to TRBD1 (6 bases). The ends were cut back, 0 bases at V and 3 bases at J, with 10 bases in the middle. In germline, CDR1 is KGHSH, CDR2 LQKENI. This CDR3 has 15 amino acids.

The CDR3 sequence is CATSRDPAETQYF. DNA for the CDR3: TGTGCCACCAGCAGAGACCCAGCTGAGACCCAGTACTTC. The rearrangement links TRBV15 to TRBJ2-5; D unresolved. CDR1 and CDR2 from the germline V gene are LNHNV and YYDKDF (reference sequence). V was shortened by 0 bases and J by 5 bases, with 7 bases between the two germline ends. The CDR3 runs 13 residues.

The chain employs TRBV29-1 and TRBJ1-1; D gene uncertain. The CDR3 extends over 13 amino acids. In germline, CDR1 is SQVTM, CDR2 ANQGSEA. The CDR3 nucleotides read TGCACCATCCTTCCGGGATTGAACACTGAAGCTTTCTTT. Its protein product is CTILPGLNTEAFF.

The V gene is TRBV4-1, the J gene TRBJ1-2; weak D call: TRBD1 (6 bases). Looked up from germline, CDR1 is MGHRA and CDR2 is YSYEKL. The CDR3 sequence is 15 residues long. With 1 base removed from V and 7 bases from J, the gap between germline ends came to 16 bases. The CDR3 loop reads CASSQVGRGAVGYTF. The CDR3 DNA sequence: TGCGCCAGCAGCCAAGTAGGCAGGGGAGCGGTTGGCTACACCTTC.

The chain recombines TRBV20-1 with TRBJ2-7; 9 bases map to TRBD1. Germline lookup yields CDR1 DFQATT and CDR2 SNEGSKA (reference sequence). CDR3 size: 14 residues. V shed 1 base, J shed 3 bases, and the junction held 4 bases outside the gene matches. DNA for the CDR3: TGCAGTGCTAGAGTTGACAGGGGGTTCTACGAGCAGTACTTC. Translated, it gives CSARVDRGFYEQYF.

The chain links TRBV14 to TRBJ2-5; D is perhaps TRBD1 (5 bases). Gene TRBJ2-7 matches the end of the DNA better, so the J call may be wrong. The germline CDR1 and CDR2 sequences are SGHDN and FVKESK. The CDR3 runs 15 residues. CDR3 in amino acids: CASSQDWGPPYEQYF. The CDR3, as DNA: TGTGCCAGCAGCCAAGACTGGGGCCCCCCATACGAGCAGTACTTC.

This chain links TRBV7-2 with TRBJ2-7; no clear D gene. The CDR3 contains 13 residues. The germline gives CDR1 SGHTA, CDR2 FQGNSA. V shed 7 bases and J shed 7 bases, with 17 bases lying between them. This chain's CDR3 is CASTNTVYNEQYF. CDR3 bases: TGTGCCAGCACCAACACAGTCTACAATGAGCAGTACTTC.

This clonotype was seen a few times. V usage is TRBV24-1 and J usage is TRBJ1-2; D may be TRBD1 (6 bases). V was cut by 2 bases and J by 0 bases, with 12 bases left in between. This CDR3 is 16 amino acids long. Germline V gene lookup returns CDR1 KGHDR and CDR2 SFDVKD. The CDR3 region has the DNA TGTGCCACCAGTGATTCAAGGACAGAAGCTAACTATGGCTACACCTTC. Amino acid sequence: CATSDSRTEANYGYTF.

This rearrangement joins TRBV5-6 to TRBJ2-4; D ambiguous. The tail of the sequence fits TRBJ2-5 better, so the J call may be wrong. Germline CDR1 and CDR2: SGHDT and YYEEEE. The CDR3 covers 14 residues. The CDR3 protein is CASCAQLMGETQYF. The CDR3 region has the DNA TGTGCCAGCTGTGCCCAATTGATGGGAGAGACCCAGTACTTC.

CDR3 bases: TGTGCCAGCAGCCCAAAACCCCGAGAGACCCAGTACTTC. Protein product: CASSPKPRETQYF. The chain has TRBV3-1 and TRBJ2-5; D gene uncertain. Germline-derived CDR1 and CDR2 are LGHDT and YNNKEL (reference sequence). Deletions cut 4 bases from V and 4 bases from J, with 10 bases between. The CDR3 runs 13 residues.

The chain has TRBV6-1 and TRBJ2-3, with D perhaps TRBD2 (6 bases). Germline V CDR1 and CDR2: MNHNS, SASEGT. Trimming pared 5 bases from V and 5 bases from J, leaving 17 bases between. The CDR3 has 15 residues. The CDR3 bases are TGTGCCAGCAGTCGCGATCCAAACGGGGGAGATACGCAGTATTTT. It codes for CASSRDPNGGDTQYF.

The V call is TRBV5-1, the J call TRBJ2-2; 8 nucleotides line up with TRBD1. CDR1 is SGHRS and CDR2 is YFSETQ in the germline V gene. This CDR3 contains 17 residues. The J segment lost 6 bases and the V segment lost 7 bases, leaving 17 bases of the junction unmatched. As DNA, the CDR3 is TGCGCCAGCGCCAGGGTTGTGACAGGGGATAATGCCGGGGAGCTGTTTTTT. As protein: CASARVVTGDNAGELFF.

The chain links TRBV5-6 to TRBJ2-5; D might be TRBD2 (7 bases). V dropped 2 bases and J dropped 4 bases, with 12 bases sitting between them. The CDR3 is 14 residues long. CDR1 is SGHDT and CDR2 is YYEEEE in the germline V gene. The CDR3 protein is CASSLGGAVETQYF. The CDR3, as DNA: TGTGCCAGCAGCTTAGGGGGGGCCGTAGAGACCCAGTACTTC.

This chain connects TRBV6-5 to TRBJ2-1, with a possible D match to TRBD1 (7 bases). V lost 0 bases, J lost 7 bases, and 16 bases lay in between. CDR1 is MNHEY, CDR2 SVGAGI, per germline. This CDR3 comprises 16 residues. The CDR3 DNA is TGTGCCAGCAGTTACTCGAGCCCTCAGGGGGGTAATGAGCAGTTCTTC. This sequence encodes CASSYSSPQGGNEQFF.

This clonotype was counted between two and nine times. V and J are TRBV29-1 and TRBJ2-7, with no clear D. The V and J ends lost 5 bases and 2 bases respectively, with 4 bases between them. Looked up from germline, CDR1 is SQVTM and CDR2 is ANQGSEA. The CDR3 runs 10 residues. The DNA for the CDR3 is TGCAGCGTTAGGCCCTACGAGCAGTACTTC. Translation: CSVRPYEQYF.

CDR3 residues: CASSSNGTSTDTQYF. In DNA, the CDR3 is TGTGCCAGCAGCTCTAATGGGACCTCCACAGATACGCAGTATTTT. This chain connects TRBV7-9 to TRBJ2-3; D tentatively fits TRBD1 or TRBD2 (5 bases each). The CDR3 covers 15 residues. Trimming took 4 bases from V and 2 from J, leaving 13 bases between them. CDR1 is SEHNR and CDR2 is FQNEAQ in the germline V gene (reference sequence). The full variable domain, in which reference TRBV7-9 and TRBJ2-3 provide the parts outside the CDR3, is DTGVSQNPRHKITKRGQNVTFRCDPISEHNRLYWYRQTLGQGPEFLTYFQNEAQLEKSRLLSDRFSAERPKGSFSTLEIQRTEQGDSAMYLCASSSNGTSTDTQYFGPGTRLTVL.

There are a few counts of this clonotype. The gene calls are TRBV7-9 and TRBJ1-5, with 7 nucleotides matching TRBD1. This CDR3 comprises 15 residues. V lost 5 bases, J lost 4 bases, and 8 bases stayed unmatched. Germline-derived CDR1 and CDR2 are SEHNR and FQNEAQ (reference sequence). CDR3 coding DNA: TGTGCCAGCAGCCCCCCAGGGGGGACGAATCAGCCCCAGCATTTT. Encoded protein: CASSPPGGTNQPQHF.

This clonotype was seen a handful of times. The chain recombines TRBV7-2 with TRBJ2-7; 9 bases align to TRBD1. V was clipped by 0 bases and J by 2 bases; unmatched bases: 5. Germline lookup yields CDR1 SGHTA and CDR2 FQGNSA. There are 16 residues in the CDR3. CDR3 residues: CASSLAGTGTPYEQYF. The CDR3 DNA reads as TGTGCCAGCAGCTTAGCCGGGACAGGGACTCCCTACGAGCAGTACTTC.

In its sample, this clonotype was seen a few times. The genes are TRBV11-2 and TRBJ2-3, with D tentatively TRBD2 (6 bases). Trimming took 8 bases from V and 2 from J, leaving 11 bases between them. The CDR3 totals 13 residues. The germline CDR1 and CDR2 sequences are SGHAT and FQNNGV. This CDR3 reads CASAGGYTDTQYF. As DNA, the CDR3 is TGTGCCAGCGCCGGAGGGTACACAGATACGCAGTATTTT.

The CDR3 loop reads CATRGGGTDTQYF. DNA of the CDR3: TGTGCCACTAGGGGAGGGGGCACAGATACGCAGTATTTT. The J gene is TRBJ2-3, the V gene TRBV24-1, with TRBD2 matching over 7 bases. Germline CDR1 is KGHDR and CDR2 is SFDVKD. There are 13 residues in the CDR3. V lost 10 bases, J lost 1 base, and 4 bases stayed unmatched.

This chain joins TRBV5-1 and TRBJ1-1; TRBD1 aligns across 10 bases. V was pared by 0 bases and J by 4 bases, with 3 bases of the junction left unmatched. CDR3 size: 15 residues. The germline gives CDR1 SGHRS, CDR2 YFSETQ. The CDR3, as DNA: TGCGCCAGCAGCTTGGTCGGGACAGGGGTCACTGAAGCTTTCTTT. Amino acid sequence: CASSLVGTGVTEAFF.